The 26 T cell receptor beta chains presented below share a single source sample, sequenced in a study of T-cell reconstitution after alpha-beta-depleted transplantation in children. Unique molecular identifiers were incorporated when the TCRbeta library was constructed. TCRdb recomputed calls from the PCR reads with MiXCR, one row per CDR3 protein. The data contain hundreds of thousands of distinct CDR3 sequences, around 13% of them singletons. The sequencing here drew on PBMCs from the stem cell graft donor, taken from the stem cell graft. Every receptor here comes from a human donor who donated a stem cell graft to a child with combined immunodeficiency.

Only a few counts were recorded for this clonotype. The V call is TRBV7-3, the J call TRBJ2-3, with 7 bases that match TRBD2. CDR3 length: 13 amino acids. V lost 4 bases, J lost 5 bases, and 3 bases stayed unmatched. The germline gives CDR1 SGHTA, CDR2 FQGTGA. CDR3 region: CASSWGGGDTQYF. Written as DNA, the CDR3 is TGTGCCAGCAGCTGGGGGGGGGGAGATACGCAGTATTTT.

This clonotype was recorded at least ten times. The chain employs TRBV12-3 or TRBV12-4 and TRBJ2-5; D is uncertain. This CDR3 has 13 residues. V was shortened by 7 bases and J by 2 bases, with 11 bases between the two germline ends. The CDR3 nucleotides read TGTGCCAGCACCCCTAGGGTTCAAGAGACCCAGTACTTC. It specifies CASTPRVQETQYF.

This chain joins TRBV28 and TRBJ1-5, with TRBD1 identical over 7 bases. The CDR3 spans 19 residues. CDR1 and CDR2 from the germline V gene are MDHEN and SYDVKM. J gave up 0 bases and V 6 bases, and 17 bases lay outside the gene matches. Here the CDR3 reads CASSISPFGQDYSNQPQHF. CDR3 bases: TGTGCCAGCAGCATAAGCCCTTTTGGACAGGATTATAGCAATCAGCCCCAGCATTTT.

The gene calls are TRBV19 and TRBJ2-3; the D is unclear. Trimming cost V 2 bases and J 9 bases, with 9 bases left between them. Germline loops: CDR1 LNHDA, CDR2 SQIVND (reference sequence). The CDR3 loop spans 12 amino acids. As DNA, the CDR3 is TGTGCCAGTAGTATAATTGGACGAACGCAGTATTTT. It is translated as CASSIIGRTQYF.

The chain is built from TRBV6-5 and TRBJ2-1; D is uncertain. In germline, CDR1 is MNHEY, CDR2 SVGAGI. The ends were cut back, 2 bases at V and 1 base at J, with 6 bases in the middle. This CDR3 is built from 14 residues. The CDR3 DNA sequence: TGTGCCAGCAGTTACATTTCTTCCTACAATGAGCAGTTCTTC. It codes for CASSYISSYNEQFF.

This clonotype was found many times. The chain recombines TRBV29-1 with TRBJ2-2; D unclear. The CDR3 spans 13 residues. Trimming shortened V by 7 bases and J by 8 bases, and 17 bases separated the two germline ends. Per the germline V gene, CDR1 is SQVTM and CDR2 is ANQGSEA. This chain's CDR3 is CSASTALAGELFF. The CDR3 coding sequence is TGCAGCGCCTCCACAGCCCTCGCTGGGGAGCTGTTTTTT.

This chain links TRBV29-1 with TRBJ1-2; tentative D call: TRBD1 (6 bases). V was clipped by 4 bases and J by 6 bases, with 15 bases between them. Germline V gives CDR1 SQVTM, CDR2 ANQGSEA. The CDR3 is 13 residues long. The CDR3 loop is CSVGRGQGNGYTF. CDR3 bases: TGCAGCGTTGGACGCGGGCAGGGGAATGGCTACACCTTC. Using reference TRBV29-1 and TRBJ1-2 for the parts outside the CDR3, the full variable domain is SAVISQKPSRDICQRGTSLTIQCQVDSQVTMMFWYRQQPGQSLTLIATANQGSEATYESGFVIDKFPISRPNLTFSTLTVSNMSPEDSSIYLCSVGRGQGNGYTFGSGTRLTVV.

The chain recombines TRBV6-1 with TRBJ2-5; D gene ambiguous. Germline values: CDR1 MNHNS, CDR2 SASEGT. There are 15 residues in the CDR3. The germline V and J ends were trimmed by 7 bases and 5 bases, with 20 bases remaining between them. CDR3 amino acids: CASKHSGLSTETQYF. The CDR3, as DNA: TGTGCCAGCAAGCACTCGGGCCTGAGCACGGAGACCCAGTACTTC.

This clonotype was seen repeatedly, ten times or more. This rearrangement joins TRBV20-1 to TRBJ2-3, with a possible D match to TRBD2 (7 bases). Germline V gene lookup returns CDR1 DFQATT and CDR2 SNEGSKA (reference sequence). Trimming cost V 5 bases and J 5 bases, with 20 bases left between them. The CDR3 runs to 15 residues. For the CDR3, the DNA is TGCAGTGCTCAGTCCCGGGGGGCCCGGGGAGATACGCAGTATTTT. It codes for CSAQSRGARGDTQYF.

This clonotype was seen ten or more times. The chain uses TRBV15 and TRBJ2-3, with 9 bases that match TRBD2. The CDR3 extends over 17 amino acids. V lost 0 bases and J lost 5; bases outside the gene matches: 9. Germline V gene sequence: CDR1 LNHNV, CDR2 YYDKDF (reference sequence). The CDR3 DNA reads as TGTGCCACCAGCAGAGACGCGTCTAGCGGGAATAGAGATACGCAGTATTTT. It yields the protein CATSRDASSGNRDTQYF.

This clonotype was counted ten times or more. CDR3 region: CASSVGSRGSSYNEQFF. In DNA, the CDR3 is TGTGCCAGCAGCGTAGGAAGTCGGGGGAGCTCCTACAATGAGCAGTTCTTC. V and J are TRBV9 and TRBJ2-1, with D possibly being TRBD2 (6 bases). The V end was cut by 0 bases, the J end by 0 bases, with 13 bases between. Germline CDR1 reads SGDLS; CDR2 reads YYNGEE. The CDR3 runs to 17 residues. Combining the CDR3 with reference TRBV9 and TRBJ2-1 gives the whole variable domain DSGVTQTPKHLITATGQRVTLRCSPRSGDLSVYWYQQSLDQGLQFLIQYYNGEERAKGNILERFSAQQFPDLHSELNLSSLELGDSALYFCASSVGSRGSSYNEQFFGPGTRLTVL.

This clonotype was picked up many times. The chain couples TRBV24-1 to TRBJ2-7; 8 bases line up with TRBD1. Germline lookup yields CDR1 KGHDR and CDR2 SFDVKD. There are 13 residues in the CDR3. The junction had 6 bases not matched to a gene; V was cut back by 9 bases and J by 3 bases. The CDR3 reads CATQGQGHYEQYF. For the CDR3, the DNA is TGTGCCACCCAAGGACAGGGTCACTACGAGCAGTACTTC.

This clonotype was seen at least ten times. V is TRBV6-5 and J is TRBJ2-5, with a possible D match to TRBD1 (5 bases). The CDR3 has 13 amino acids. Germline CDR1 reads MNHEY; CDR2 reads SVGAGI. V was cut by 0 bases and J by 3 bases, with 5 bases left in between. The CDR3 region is CASSYSTEETQYF. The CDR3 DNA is TGTGCCAGCAGTTACTCGACAGAAGAGACCCAGTACTTC.

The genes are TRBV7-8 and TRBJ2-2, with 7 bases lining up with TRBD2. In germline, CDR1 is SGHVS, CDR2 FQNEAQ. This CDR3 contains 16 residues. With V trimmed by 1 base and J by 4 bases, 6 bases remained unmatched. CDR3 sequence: CASSLEAGVGTGELFF. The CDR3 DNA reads TGTGCCAGCAGCTTAGAGGCGGGAGTAGGCACCGGGGAGCTGTTTTTT. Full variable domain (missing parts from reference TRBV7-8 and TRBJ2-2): GAGVSQSPRYKVAKRGQDVALRCDPISGHVSLFWYQQALGQGPEFLTYFQNEAQLDKSGLPSDRFFAERPEGSVSTLKIQRTQQEDSAVYLCASSLEAGVGTGELFFGEGSRLTVL.

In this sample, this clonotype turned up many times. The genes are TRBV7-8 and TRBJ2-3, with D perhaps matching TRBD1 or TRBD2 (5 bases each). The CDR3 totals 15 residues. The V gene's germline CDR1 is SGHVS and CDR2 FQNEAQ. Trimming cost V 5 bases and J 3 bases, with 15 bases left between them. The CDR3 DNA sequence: TGTGCCAGCAGCCCGCCGGGGACGGGGACAGATACGCAGTATTTT. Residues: CASSPPGTGTDTQYF. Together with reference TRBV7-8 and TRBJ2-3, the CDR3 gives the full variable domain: GAGVSQSPRYKVAKRGQDVALRCDPISGHVSLFWYQQALGQGPEFLTYFQNEAQLDKSGLPSDRFFAERPEGSVSTLKIQRTQQEDSAVYLCASSPPGTGTDTQYFGPGTRLTVL.

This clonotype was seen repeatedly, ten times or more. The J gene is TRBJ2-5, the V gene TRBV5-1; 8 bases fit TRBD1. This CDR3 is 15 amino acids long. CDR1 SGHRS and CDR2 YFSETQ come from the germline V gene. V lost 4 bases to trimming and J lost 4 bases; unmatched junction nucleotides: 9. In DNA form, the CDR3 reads TGCGCCAGCAGCCCAGGACAGGGATGGGGAGAGACCCAGTACTTC. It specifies CASSPGQGWGETQYF.

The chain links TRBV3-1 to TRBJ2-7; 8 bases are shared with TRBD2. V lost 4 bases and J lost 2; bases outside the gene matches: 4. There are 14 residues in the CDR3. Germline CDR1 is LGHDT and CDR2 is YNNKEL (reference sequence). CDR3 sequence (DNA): TGTGCCAGCAGCCGCCGGGGGGGACCCTACGAGCAGTACTTC. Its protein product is CASSRRGGPYEQYF.

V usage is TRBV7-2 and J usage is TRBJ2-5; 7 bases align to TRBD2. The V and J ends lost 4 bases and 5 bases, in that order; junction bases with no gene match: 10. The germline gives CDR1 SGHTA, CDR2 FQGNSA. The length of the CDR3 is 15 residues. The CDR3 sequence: CASSSGLSWSETQYF. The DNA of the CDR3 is TGTGCCAGCAGCTCGGGACTAAGTTGGAGTGAGACCCAGTACTTC.

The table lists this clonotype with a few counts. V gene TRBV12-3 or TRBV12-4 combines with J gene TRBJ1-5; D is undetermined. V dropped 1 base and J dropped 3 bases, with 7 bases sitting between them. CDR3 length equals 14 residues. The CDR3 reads CASSLGVINQPQHF. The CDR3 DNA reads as TGTGCCAGCAGTTTAGGAGTGATCAATCAGCCCCAGCATTTT.

The CDR3 region is CASSRGQAAGYTF. The CDR3 DNA sequence: TGTGCCAGCAGCCGAGGACAGGCGGCTGGCTACACCTTC. V usage is TRBV12-3 or TRBV12-4 and J usage is TRBJ1-2; TRBD1 matches at 7 bases. V trimming: 6 bases; J trimming: 7 bases; junction bases outside the gene matches: 8. The CDR3 is 13 residues long.

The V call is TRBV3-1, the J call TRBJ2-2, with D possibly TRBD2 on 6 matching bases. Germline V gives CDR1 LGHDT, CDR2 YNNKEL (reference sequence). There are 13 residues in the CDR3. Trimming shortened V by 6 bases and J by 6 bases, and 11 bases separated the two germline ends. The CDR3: CASSQTSSGELFF. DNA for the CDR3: TGTGCCAGCAGTCAAACTAGCTCCGGGGAGCTGTTTTTT.

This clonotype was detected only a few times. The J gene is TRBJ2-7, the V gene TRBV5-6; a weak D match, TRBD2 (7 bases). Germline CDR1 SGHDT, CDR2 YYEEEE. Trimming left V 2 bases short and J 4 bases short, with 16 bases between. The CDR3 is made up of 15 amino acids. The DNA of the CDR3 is TGTGCCAGCAGCTTTGGTCGGGGGGCAGGATACGAGCAGTACTTC. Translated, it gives CASSFGRGAGYEQYF.

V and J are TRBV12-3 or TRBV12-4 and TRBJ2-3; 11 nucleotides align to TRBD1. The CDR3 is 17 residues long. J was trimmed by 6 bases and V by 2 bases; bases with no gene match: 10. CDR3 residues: CASSLSHPGQGVDTQYF. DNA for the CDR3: TGTGCCAGCAGTTTAAGTCATCCGGGACAGGGGGTTGATACGCAGTATTTT.

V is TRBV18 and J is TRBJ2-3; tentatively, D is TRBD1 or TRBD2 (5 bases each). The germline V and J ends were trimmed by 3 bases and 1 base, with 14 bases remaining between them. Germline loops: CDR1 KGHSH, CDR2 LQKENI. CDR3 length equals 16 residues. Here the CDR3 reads CASSPEERGGTDTQYF. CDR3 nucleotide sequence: TGTGCCAGCTCACCTGAGGAGAGGGGAGGCACAGATACGCAGTATTTT.

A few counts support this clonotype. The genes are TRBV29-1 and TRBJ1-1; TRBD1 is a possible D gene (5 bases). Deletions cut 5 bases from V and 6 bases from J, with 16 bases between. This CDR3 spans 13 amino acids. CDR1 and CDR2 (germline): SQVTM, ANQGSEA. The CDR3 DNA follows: TGCAGCGTTCTTACAGGCGAGACCTCTGAAGCTTTCTTT. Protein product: CSVLTGETSEAFF.

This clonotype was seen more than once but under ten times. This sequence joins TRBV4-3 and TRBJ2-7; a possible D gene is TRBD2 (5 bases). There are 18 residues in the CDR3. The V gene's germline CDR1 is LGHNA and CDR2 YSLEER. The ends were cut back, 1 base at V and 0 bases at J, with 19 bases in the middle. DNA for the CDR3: TGCGCCAGCAGCCAAGCCCTTGGAATTGGCGGGTACTCCTACGAGCAGTACTTC. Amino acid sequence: CASSQALGIGGYSYEQYF.